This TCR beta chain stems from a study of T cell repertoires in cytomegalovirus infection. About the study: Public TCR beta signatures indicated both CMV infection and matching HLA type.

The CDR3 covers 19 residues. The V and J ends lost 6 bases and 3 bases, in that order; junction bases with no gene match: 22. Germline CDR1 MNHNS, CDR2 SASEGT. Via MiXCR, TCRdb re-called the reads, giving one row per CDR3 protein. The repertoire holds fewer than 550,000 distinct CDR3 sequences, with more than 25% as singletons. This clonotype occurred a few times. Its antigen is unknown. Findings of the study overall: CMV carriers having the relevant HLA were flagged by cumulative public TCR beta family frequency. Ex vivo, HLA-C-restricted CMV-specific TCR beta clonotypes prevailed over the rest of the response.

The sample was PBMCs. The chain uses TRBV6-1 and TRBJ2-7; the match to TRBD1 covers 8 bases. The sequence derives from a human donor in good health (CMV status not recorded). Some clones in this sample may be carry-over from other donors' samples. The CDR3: CASSQHDLNSGTGLYEQYF. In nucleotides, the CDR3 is TGTGCCAGCAGCCAACACGACCTAAACTCCGGGACAGGCCTCTACGAGCAGTACTTC.